Below are 27 T cell receptor beta chains sequenced from a single sample in a study of patients and donors after allogeneic stem cell transplantation. MiXCR, applied by TCRdb to the RT-PCR reads, yields one record per CDR3 protein. This sample has under 200,000 distinct CDR3 sequences, with around 30% found just once. The sample was blood, either unsorted or a sorted T cell fraction (not recorded which). The receptors here all came from a human donor who was either an allogeneic HSCT recipient or a stem cell or donor lymphocyte infusion donor (not recorded which). It is not recorded whose cells these are; they may come from a transplant donor.

In this sample, this clonotype turned up a few times. The chain couples TRBV12-3 or TRBV12-4 to TRBJ1-6, with a possible D match to TRBD1 (6 bases). This CDR3 has 16 residues. V lost 5 bases to trimming and J lost 7 bases, with 18 bases between them. The CDR3 DNA sequence: TGTGCCAGCAGTCCCCCGGGAGGGGGTCGGAATTCACCCCTCCACTTT. Residues: CASSPPGGGRNSPLHF.

The rearrangement joins TRBV15 to TRBJ2-1; the match to TRBD2 covers 10 bases. The length of the CDR3 is 15 residues. Germline CDR1 LNHNV, CDR2 YYDKDF (reference sequence). V dropped 4 bases and J dropped 9; count of bases not matched to a gene: 9. The CDR3 sequence: CATSIRTSGKREQFF. The CDR3 DNA reads as TGTGCCACCAGCATCCGGACTAGCGGAAAGCGTGAGCAGTTCTTC.

The V and J genes are TRBV3-1 and TRBJ2-2; D possibly corresponds to TRBD1 (6 bases). The CDR3 contains 16 residues. V was clipped by 0 bases and J by 2 bases, with 10 bases between them. Germline V lookup: CDR1 LGHDT, CDR2 YNNKEL (reference sequence). CDR3 in DNA: TGTGCCAGCAGCCAAGAGGGGGACACTAACACCGGGGAGCTGTTTTTT. Translated, it gives CASSQEGDTNTGELFF.

This clonotype has a handful of counts. The V call is TRBV12-3 or TRBV12-4, the J call TRBJ1-4; D ambiguous. The V end lost 3 bases, the J end lost 7 bases, and 6 bases lay between the germline ends. This CDR3 contains 12 residues. This CDR3 is CASSFRVEKLFF. In nucleotides, the CDR3 is TGTGCCAGCAGTTTTAGGGTTGAAAAACTGTTTTTT.

In this sample, this clonotype turned up a few times. The gene calls are TRBV29-1 and TRBJ1-2; no clear D. This CDR3 comprises 11 residues. CDR1 SQVTM and CDR2 ANQGSEA come from the germline V gene. Deletions cut 3 bases from V and 7 bases from J, with 9 bases between. CDR3 DNA: TGCAGCGTTGAGGTGGACCGTGGCTACACCTTC. The encoded protein is CSVEVDRGYTF.

This clonotype came up once. One end of the junction does not line up with germline, which may come from a read error. The chain combines TRBV6-5 with TRBJ2-3; D is perhaps TRBD2 (5 bases). Germline V lookup: CDR1 MNHEY, CDR2 SVGAGI. The CDR3 runs to 14 residues. The CDR3 nucleotides are TGTGCCAGCAGTTACTTAGGAGGCACAGATACGCAGAATTTT. Residues: CASSYLGGTDTQNF.

In its sample, this clonotype was seen a few times. The chain has TRBV4-3 and TRBJ1-1; D not resolved. Between the trimmed V and J ends, which lost 1 base and 2 bases, there was a span of 8 bases. The CDR3 loop spans 14 amino acids. Germline CDR1 and CDR2: LGHNA and YSLEER. The CDR3: CASSQGVTNTEAFF. The DNA of the CDR3 is TGCGCCAGCAGCCAAGGGGTCACCAACACTGAAGCTTTCTTT.

This clonotype was recorded many times. J is TRBJ1-1 and V is TRBV27, with 8 bases identical to TRBD1. V lost 7 bases, J lost 5 bases, and 3 bases stayed unmatched. The CDR3 is 12 amino acids. CDR1 and CDR2 (germline): MNHEY, SMNVEV (reference sequence). Here the CDR3 reads CASMQGATEAFF. Here the CDR3 DNA reads TGTGCCAGCATGCAGGGGGCTACTGAAGCTTTCTTT.

In this sample, this clonotype turned up once. The chain employs TRBV10-3 and TRBJ2-7; 8 bases are a match to TRBD2. CDR3 length equals 13 residues. Unmatched junction bases numbered 6, after V lost 6 bases and J lost 5 bases. Germline-derived CDR1 and CDR2 are ENHRY and SYGVKD. The CDR3 DNA reads TGTGCCATCAGACAAGCGGGAGCGGACGAGCAGTACTTC. This encodes CAIRQAGADEQYF.

The chain's CDR3 is CASSYSAGGKLFF. The DNA for the CDR3 is TGTGCCAGCAGTTACTCAGCGGGTGGAAAACTGTTTTTT. The V gene is TRBV6-5, the J gene TRBJ1-4; no firm D call. V was pared by 0 bases and J by 10 bases, with 9 bases between. CDR1 is MNHEY and CDR2 is SVGAGI in the germline V gene. This CDR3 is 13 amino acids long.

This chain uses TRBV4-2 with TRBJ1-2; a possible D gene is TRBD1 (5 bases). Trimming removed 11 bases from V and 4 bases from J, with 14 bases in between. The germline CDR1 and CDR2 sequences are LGHNA and YNFKEQ. The CDR3 contains 12 residues. DNA of the CDR3: TGTGCCTCCCGGGGGAAAGTCTATGGCTACACCTTC. It specifies CASRGKVYGYTF.

J is TRBJ2-7 and V is TRBV18; D might be TRBD1 (6 bases). This CDR3 has 15 amino acids. Germline V gene lookup returns CDR1 KGHSH and CDR2 LQKENI. Trimming took off 0 bases at V and 7 bases at J, with 16 bases between the two ends. The CDR3 loop reads CASSPPLLGAGEQYF. The CDR3 coding sequence is TGTGCCAGCTCACCACCGCTTTTGGGGGCGGGTGAGCAGTACTTC.

This clonotype was found a few times. The chain uses TRBV5-1 and TRBJ2-1; D is undetermined. This CDR3 spans 15 amino acids. V lost 0 bases to trimming and J lost 0 bases, with 7 bases between them. CDR1 SGHRS and CDR2 YFSETQ come from the germline V gene. CDR3 sequence reads: CASSLAAVSYNEQFF. DNA for the CDR3: TGCGCCAGCAGCTTGGCGGCGGTCTCCTACAATGAGCAGTTCTTC.

The V and J genes are TRBV7-3 and TRBJ2-7; 8 nucleotides align to TRBD2. J was trimmed by 6 bases and V by 2 bases; bases with no gene match: 6. Germline V gene data show CDR1 as SGHTA and CDR2 as FQGTGA. CDR3 size: 14 residues. CDR3 sequence (DNA): TGTGCCAGCAGCTTAGCCCCCCTAGCGGGCGAGCAGTACTTC. Translating it yields CASSLAPLAGEQYF.

This CDR3 is CASSSELFYGYTF. CDR3 DNA: TGTGCCAGCAGCTCCGAGCTCTTCTATGGCTACACCTTC. The chain combines TRBV2 with TRBJ1-2; D ambiguous. Germline CDR1 reads SNHLY; CDR2 reads FYNNEI. This CDR3 contains 13 residues. V was shortened by 6 bases and J by 4 bases, with 12 bases between the two germline ends.

The V gene is TRBV10-3, the J gene TRBJ1-2; weak D call: TRBD1 (5 bases). Germline-derived CDR1 and CDR2 are ENHRY and SYGVKD. V was shortened by 0 bases and J by 0 bases, with 8 bases between the two germline ends. The CDR3 extends over 15 amino acids. In DNA form, the CDR3 reads TGTGCCATCAGTGAGTCGGGGGGACCTAACTATGGCTACACCTTC. This gives the protein CAISESGGPNYGYTF.

This rearrangement joins TRBV6-5 to TRBJ1-5; D is uncertain. V dropped 4 bases and J dropped 3 bases, with 13 bases sitting between them. The CDR3 has 15 residues. Germline assignment: CDR1 MNHEY and CDR2 SVGAGI. The CDR3 loop reads CASSFTTPSNQPQHF. CDR3 sequence (DNA): TGTGCCAGCAGTTTTACGACCCCCTCCAATCAGCCCCAGCATTTT.

The chain uses TRBV7-9 and TRBJ2-7; D is perhaps TRBD1 (6 bases). The V end was cut by 5 bases, the J end by 1 base, with 15 bases between. The length of the CDR3 is 15 residues. CDR1 and CDR2 (germline): SEHNR, FQNEAQ (reference sequence). This chain's CDR3 is CASSPLDRWSYEQYF. The CDR3 coding sequence is TGTGCCAGCAGCCCACTCGACAGGTGGTCCTACGAGCAGTACTTC. The whole variable domain, filled in from reference TRBV7-9 and TRBJ2-7, reads DTGVSQNPRHKITKRGQNVTFRCDPISEHNRLYWYRQTLGQGPEFLTYFQNEAQLEKSRLLSDRFSAERPKGSFSTLEIQRTEQGDSAMYLCASSPLDRWSYEQYFGPGTRLTVT.

The chain uses TRBV5-1 and TRBJ2-3; D unclear. Germline V gene sequence: CDR1 SGHRS, CDR2 YFSETQ. Between the trimmed V and J ends, which lost 3 bases and 6 bases, there was a span of 5 bases. The CDR3 contains 11 residues. This CDR3 reads CASSSYDTQYF. The DNA for the CDR3 is TGCGCCAGCAGCTCGTACGATACGCAGTATTTT.

The V and J genes are TRBV29-1 and TRBJ1-2; D remains unclear. CDR3 length equals 12 residues. Germline V gives CDR1 SQVTM, CDR2 ANQGSEA. The V end was cut by 3 bases, the J end by 0 bases, with 5 bases between. The CDR3 reads CSVDQSNYGYTF. In nucleotides, the CDR3 is TGCAGCGTTGATCAGTCTAACTATGGCTACACCTTC. Based on the CDR3 plus reference TRBV29-1 and TRBJ1-2, the full variable domain is SAVISQKPSRDICQRGTSLTIQCQVDSQVTMMFWYRQQPGQSLTLIATANQGSEATYESGFVIDKFPISRPNLTFSTLTVSNMSPEDSSIYLCSVDQSNYGYTFGSGTRLTVV.

This chain connects TRBV18 to TRBJ2-5; 9 nucleotides match TRBD1. The junction had 4 bases not matched to a gene; V was cut back by 1 base and J by 4 bases. The CDR3 covers 15 residues. Germline CDR1 is KGHSH and CDR2 is LQKENI. The CDR3 coding sequence is TGTGCCAGCTCACCACTGACAGGGGGGCTAGAGACCCAGTACTTC. Protein product: CASSPLTGGLETQYF.

V is TRBV18 and J is TRBJ2-7; D is undetermined. The CDR3 is 15 residues long. CDR1 is KGHSH and CDR2 is LQKENI in the germline V gene. V gave up 2 bases and J gave up 5 bases, with 16 bases separating them. Written as DNA, the CDR3 is TGTGCCAGCTCACCAGGGGTTGTCCTTCCGCACGAGCAGTACTTC. This encodes CASSPGVVLPHEQYF.

This sequence joins TRBV29-1 and TRBJ2-5; D may correspond to TRBD1 or TRBD2 (5 bases each). From germline, CDR1 is SQVTM and CDR2 ANQGSEA. The CDR3 has 12 residues. Trimming removed 8 bases at V and 6 bases at J, with 16 bases between. This CDR3 reads CSLELGTKTQYF. The CDR3 DNA reads TGCAGCCTGGAATTGGGGACGAAGACCCAGTACTTC.

In this sample, this clonotype turned up a few times. The rearrangement uses TRBV10-3 and TRBJ2-5; TRBD2 agrees at 12 bases. The CDR3 consists of 16 residues. CDR1 and CDR2 (germline): ENHRY, SYGVKD. Trimming at V came to 8 bases and at J to 4 bases, leaving 11 bases not matched to a gene. The CDR3 sequence is CAIQLAGGPGGETQYF. For the CDR3, the DNA is TGTGCCATCCAGCTAGCGGGAGGGCCGGGGGGAGAGACCCAGTACTTC.

This clonotype was seen many times. V gene TRBV30 combines with J gene TRBJ1-5; 7 bases match TRBD1. This CDR3 contains 13 residues. Germline CDR1 reads GTSNPN; CDR2 reads SVGIG (reference sequence). Trimming cost V 3 bases and J 7 bases; bases outside gene matches: 6. The CDR3 bases are TGTGCCTGGAGCGGAGGGGGCAGGCAGCCCCAGCATTTT. It encodes CAWSGGGRQPQHF.

The sample holds one count of this clonotype. This chain joins TRBV3-1 and TRBJ2-1, with 7 positions matching TRBD1. The CDR3 covers 16 residues. J was trimmed by 2 bases and V by 2 bases; bases with no gene match: 6. From germline, CDR1 is LGHDT and CDR2 YNNKEL (reference sequence). Written as DNA, the CDR3 is TGTGCCAGCAGCCAACACAGGGGCTACCCCTACAATGAGCAGTTCTTC. It yields the protein CASSQHRGYPYNEQFF.

The J gene is TRBJ2-5, the V gene TRBV29-1; 8 bases align to TRBD2. CDR3 size: 15 residues. V was clipped by 4 bases and J by 5 bases; unmatched bases: 12. CDR1 and CDR2 from the germline V gene are SQVTM and ANQGSEA. The CDR3 spells CSVGTSSTSKETQYF. In DNA, the CDR3 is TGCAGCGTTGGGACTAGCAGTACGTCTAAGGAGACCCAGTACTTC.